This is a list of T cell receptor beta chains from one sample in a study of CD8+ T cells in alopecia areata. Profiling relied on immunoSEQ multiplex PCR, and the TCRdb table lists in-frame clones only, not all of them. This sample has some 150,000 clones; roughly 58% occur once, and the top ten carry approximately 16%. Sample: CD4+ T cells sorted from blood, taken between weeks 55 and 65, from a patient treated with tofacitinib. The receptors were sampled from a human donor with alopecia areata. Each CDR3 is given with its conserved first and last residue. Fields, in order: V gene, J gene, clone size, D gene, CDR3 protein, CDR3 DNA. The D gene is left open where the match is weak. Only some rows state a clone size, as once, few, many or a class for expanded clones.

V gene: TRBV2
J gene: TRBJ1-5
clone size: NA
D gene: NA
CDR3 protein: CASSHNRDTNQPQHF
CDR3 DNA: TGTGCCAGCAGTCACAACCGGGACACAAATCAGCCCCAGCATTTT

V gene: TRBV29-1
J gene: TRBJ2-3
clone size: few
D gene: TRBD1
CDR3 protein: CSVPRPGQRRDTQYF
CDR3 DNA: TGCAGCGTCCCTCGGCCGGGACAGAGGAGGGATACGCAGTATTTT

V gene: TRBV29-1
J gene: TRBJ1-2
clone size: NA
D gene: NA
CDR3 protein: CSVDRIPYGYTF
CDR3 DNA: TGCAGCGTTGACCGGATCCCCTATGGCTACACCTTC

V gene: TRBV5-6
J gene: TRBJ2-3
clone size: few
D gene: TRBD2
CDR3 protein: CASSPTGGGAITDTQYF
CDR3 DNA: TGTGCCAGCAGCCCAACTGGCGGGGGGGCGATTACAGATACGCAGTATTTT

V gene: TRBV30
J gene: TRBJ1-2
clone size: NA
D gene: TRBD1
CDR3 protein: CAWTPYHTRQGHYGYTF
CDR3 DNA: TGTGCCTGGACCCCTTATCATACGAGACAGGGACACTATGGCTACACCTTC

V gene: TRBV10-2
J gene: TRBJ2-5
clone size: NA
D gene: NA
CDR3 protein: CASGRRGAQETQYF
CDR3 DNA: TGCGCCAGCGGCCGAAGGGGCGCTCAAGAGACCCAGTACTTC

V gene: TRBV11-2
J gene: TRBJ2-3
clone size: NA
D gene: TRBD2
CDR3 protein: CASSLGAAGGHTDTQYF
CDR3 DNA: TGTGCCAGCAGCTTAGGGGCAGCGGGGGGGCACACAGATACGCAGTATTTT

V gene: TRBV5-8
J gene: TRBJ2-7
clone size: NA
D gene: TRBD1
CDR3 protein: CASSLAGTGMEQYF
CDR3 DNA: TGTGCCAGCAGCTTGGCCGGGACAGGGATGGAGCAGTACTTC

V gene: TRBV4-1
J gene: TRBJ2-3
clone size: NA
D gene: TRBD2
CDR3 protein: CASSRRRLAGGPGDTDTQYF
CDR3 DNA: TGCGCCAGCAGCCGGAGACGCCTAGCGGGGGGTCCGGGGGACACAGATACGCAGTATTTT

V gene: TRBV25-1
J gene: TRBJ1-1
clone size: NA
D gene: TRBD1
CDR3 protein: CASSDFRGPGTEAFF
CDR3 DNA: TGTGCCAGCAGTGACTTTAGGGGGCCGGGCACTGAAGCTTTCTTT

V gene: TRBV28
J gene: TRBJ2-3
clone size: NA
D gene: NA
CDR3 protein: CASIGGAEADTQYF
CDR3 DNA: TGTGCCAGCATCGGGGGAGCGGAGGCAGATACGCAGTATTTT

V gene: TRBV6-1
J gene: TRBJ1-2
clone size: NA
D gene: NA
CDR3 protein: CASSEVLGQLAGGYTF
CDR3 DNA: TGTGCCAGCAGTGAAGTGCTGGGACAACTCGCCGGTGGCTACACCTTC

V gene: TRBV30
J gene: TRBJ2-7
clone size: NA
D gene: NA
CDR3 protein: CAGNEGSYEQYF
CDR3 DNA: TGTGCCGGCAATGAGGGTTCCTACGAGCAGTACTTC

V gene: TRBV29-1
J gene: TRBJ1-2
clone size: NA
D gene: TRBD1
CDR3 protein: CSTRQGVHGYTF
CDR3 DNA: TGCAGCACTAGACAGGGTGTTCATGGCTACACCTTC

V gene: TRBV6-1
J gene: TRBJ2-3
clone size: few
D gene: NA
CDR3 protein: CASTNPGGAQYF
CDR3 DNA: TGTGCCAGCACCAACCCCGGAGGGGCGCAGTATTTT

V gene: TRBV5-1
J gene: TRBJ2-3
clone size: NA
D gene: TRBD1
CDR3 protein: CASSLAPQGSDTQYF
CDR3 DNA: TGCGCCAGCAGCTTGGCCCCACAGGGGTCAGATACGCAGTATTTT

V gene: TRBV29-1
J gene: TRBJ2-2
clone size: NA
D gene: TRBD1
CDR3 protein: CSVTGTGETMNTGELFF
CDR3 DNA: TGCAGCGTTACCGGGACAGGTGAAACTATGAACACCGGGGAGCTGTTTTTT

V gene: TRBV29-1
J gene: TRBJ2-1
clone size: NA
D gene: NA
CDR3 protein: CSVEGTVNEQFF
CDR3 DNA: TGCAGCGTTGAAGGAACTGTGAATGAGCAGTTCTTC

V gene: TRBV4-2
J gene: TRBJ2-3
clone size: few
D gene: TRBD2
CDR3 protein: CASSQGSGGGTDTQYF
CDR3 DNA: TGTGCCAGCAGCCAAGGGAGCGGGGGGGGCACAGATACGCAGTATTTT

V gene: TRBV15
J gene: TRBJ1-2
clone size: NA
D gene: NA
CDR3 protein: CATRPTRGRGNYGYTF
CDR3 DNA: TGTGCCACCAGGCCTACGAGGGGGAGGGGGAACTATGGCTACACCTTC

V gene: TRBV7-8
J gene: TRBJ2-5
clone size: few
D gene: NA
CDR3 protein: CASSPRRLGSGGETQYF
CDR3 DNA: TGTGCCAGCAGCCCGCGGCGACTGGGGTCCGGGGGAGAGACCCAGTACTTC

V gene: TRBV30
J gene: TRBJ2-7
clone size: NA
D gene: NA
CDR3 protein: CAWSGNYEQYF
CDR3 DNA: TGTGCCTGGAGCGGAAACTACGAGCAGTACTTC

V gene: TRBV6-1
J gene: TRBJ1-6
clone size: NA
D gene: NA
CDR3 protein: CASSARHPGPLHF
CDR3 DNA: TGTGCCAGCAGTGCTAGACACCCCGGCCCCCTCCACTTT

V gene: TRBV6-5
J gene: TRBJ2-7
clone size: NA
D gene: NA
CDR3 protein: CASSYPPGHSRYEQYF
CDR3 DNA: TGTGCCAGCAGTTACCCGCCGGGACACAGTCGGTACGAGCAGTACTTC

V gene: TRBV6-5
J gene: TRBJ2-7
clone size: few
D gene: NA
CDR3 protein: CASSRGRDYEQYF
CDR3 DNA: TGTGCCAGCAGTCGCGGACGGGACTACGAGCAGTACTTC

V gene: TRBV5-6
J gene: TRBJ1-3
clone size: NA
D gene: TRBD1
CDR3 protein: CASSGDRAGNTIYF
CDR3 DNA: TGTGCCAGCAGCGGGGACAGGGCTGGAAACACCATATATTTT

V gene: TRBV2
J gene: TRBJ2-3
clone size: NA
D gene: NA
CDR3 protein: CASSEQGGGTDTQYF
CDR3 DNA: TGTGCCAGCAGTGAGCAGGGTGGAGGCACAGATACGCAGTATTTT

V gene: TRBV2
J gene: TRBJ1-1
clone size: NA
D gene: NA
CDR3 protein: CASSRGYGAFF
CDR3 DNA: TGTGCCAGCTCAAGGGGGTATGGAGCTTTCTTT